Listed below are T cell receptor beta chains from one sample, sequenced in a study of shared clonotypes between healthy human individuals. Sequencing used immunoSEQ multiplex PCR; TCRdb keeps in-frame clones, though not all of them. The sample contains 850,000 to 1,100,000 clones, roughly 77% of which appear only once. The specimen was memory CD4+ T cells from PBMCs. All receptors derive from a man between 18 and 29 years old in good health. Some clones in this sample may be carry-over from other donors' samples. Both conserved end residues are trimmed from each CDR3.

V	J	CDR3
TRBV9	TRBJ1-2	ASSSQTGWDYGYT
TRBV7-3	TRBJ2-3	ASSRSGRTDTQY
TRBV28	TRBJ2-7	ASSLVGTEDEQY
TRBV5-1	TRBJ1-4	ASSWDSNGAEFEKLF
TRBV29-1	TRBJ2-1	SWGISYNEQF
TRBV2	TRBJ1-6	ASSQSSYNSPLH
TRBV18	TRBJ2-6	ASSPVPGTGVTGANVLT
TRBV5-1	TRBJ1-6	ASSDYDRSSYNSPLH
TRBV6-6	TRBJ1-4	ASRSRDTNEKLF
TRBV14	TRBJ2-2	ASSQKGASGLTGELF
TRBV11-2	TRBJ2-7	ASSLVLAYEQY
TRBV6-4	TRBJ1-2	ASSDSIRGIYGYT
TRBV5-1	TRBJ2-1	ASSPASGSTYEQF
TRBV5-1	TRBJ1-4	ASSLADRATNEKLF
TRBV18	TRBJ2-7	ASSLSEPGALHEQY
TRBV5-4	TRBJ2-3	ASSTTSGLRDTQY
TRBV11-2	TRBJ2-1	ASTRRRTNEQF
TRBV28	TRBJ2-3	ASSPRGRGDTQY
TRBV30	TRBJ2-7	AWSVQYEQY
TRBV4-1	TRBJ2-2	ASSQAGSKAGELF
TRBV18	TRBJ2-1	ASSPGVWGDEQF
TRBV5-6	TRBJ2-2	ASRHNLDRNTGELF
TRBV28	TRBJ2-5	ASIPSGRIETQY
TRBV5-5	TRBJ2-1	ASSLARLAAYNEQF
TRBV4-2	TRBJ2-7	ASSQGTSGVHEQY
TRBV9	TRBJ2-1	ASSGSLAGLSYNEQF
TRBV4-1	TRBJ1-5	ASSQKQGTDNQPQH
TRBV6-5	TRBJ2-1	ASSLGLAGVDEQF
TRBV7-3	TRBJ1-2	ASTLSSGAFGYT
TRBV29-1	TRBJ2-5	SVGRGGETQY
TRBV7-9	TRBJ1-2	ASSFEERSYT
TRBV5-8	TRBJ2-7	ASTGNSGSLSYEQY
TRBV19	TRBJ1-5	ASSSPPLGSQPQH
TRBV6-1	TRBJ2-7	ASSEMGGYEQY
TRBV18	TRBJ2-7	ASSPGGRNEQY
TRBV18	TRBJ2-3	ASSPTGGTDTQY
TRBV7-2	TRBJ2-2	ASSLMRDAGELF
TRBV5-1	TRBJ2-5	ASSSSGDKETQY
TRBV2	TRBJ2-7	ASRPTFSTYEQY
TRBV5-1	TRBJ2-3	ASGLAGRGTDTQY
TRBV11-2	TRBJ1-2	ASSLDRSGDGYT
TRBV5-4	TRBJ2-3	ASSTYGAGAADTQY
TRBV5-1	TRBJ2-1	ASSLASGNYNEQF
TRBV4-3	TRBJ1-1	ASSQMSSHRTEAF
TRBV10-2	TRBJ2-2	ASSESSVVGGELF